This is a list of T cell receptor beta chains from one sample in a study of blood T cell repertoires in COVID-19. Sequencing used immunoSEQ multiplex PCR; TCRdb keeps in-frame clones, though not all of them. The data contain some 80,000 clones, 86% of them singletons. The sample comprised peripheral blood. The receptor source for this set is a woman older than 75 in a cohort sampled during active or convalescent COVID-19. Both conserved end residues are part of each CDR3. D genes are given only for firm matches.

V gene	D gene	J gene	CDR3 protein	CDR3 DNA
TRBV28	TRBD2	TRBJ2-7	CASCEATSGGSYEQYF	TGTGCCAGCTGCGAAGCGACTAGCGGGGGTTCGTACGAGCAGTACTTC
TRBV28	.	TRBJ1-1	CASSLGGAGMAEAFF	TGTGCCAGCAGTTTAGGAGGGGCAGGGATGGCTGAAGCTTTCTTT
TRBV28	TRBD1	TRBJ1-2	CASSPGTGVPYGYTF	TGTGCCAGCAGTCCCGGGACAGGGGTACCCTATGGCTACACCTTC
TRBV5-1	TRBD1	TRBJ2-1	CASSAGTGIFNEQFF	TGCGCCAGCAGCGCCGGGACAGGGATTTTCAATGAGCAGTTCTTC
TRBV5-1	TRBD2	TRBJ2-3	CASSLAPSGTSTDTQYF	TGCGCCAGCAGCTTGGCCCCTAGCGGGACTAGCACAGATACGCAGTATTTT
TRBV11-2	TRBD2	TRBJ2-3	CASSTLLAGGTDTQYF	TGTGCCAGCAGCACCCTACTAGCGGGGGGCACAGATACGCAGTATTTT
TRBV5-1	.	TRBJ2-1	CASSFRERNYNEQFF	TGCGCCAGCAGCTTCCGGGAGCGTAACTACAATGAGCAGTTCTTC
TRBV5-1	TRBD1	TRBJ1-3	CASSSLPTGNGNTIYF	TGCGCCAGCAGCAGCCTGCCGACAGGGAATGGAAACACCATATATTTT
TRBV28	TRBD1	TRBJ1-1	CASRSRTGRTEAFF	TGTGCCAGCAGAAGTCGGACAGGGCGCACTGAAGCTTTCTTT
TRBV5-4	TRBD2	TRBJ2-1	CASSIGASGSNEQFF	TGTGCCAGCAGCATTGGGGCTAGCGGGAGCAATGAGCAGTTCTTC
TRBV5-1	.	TRBJ2-7	CASSLTGSSYEQYF	TGCGCCAGCAGCTTAACAGGATCCTCCTACGAGCAGTACTTC
TRBV27	.	TRBJ1-2	CASSSIKSGVFYGYTF	TGTGCCAGCAGTTCCATCAAATCGGGTGTTTTTTATGGCTACACCTTC
TRBV6-1	.	TRBJ1-5	CASSEGRSNQPQHF	TGTGCCAGCAGTGAGGGCAGAAGCAATCAGCCCCAGCATTTT
TRBV7-8	.	TRBJ1-2	CASSLGGPNGYTF	TGTGCCAGCAGCCTCGGGGGGCCCAATGGCTACACCTTC
TRBV11-2	.	TRBJ2-3	CASSLAHTDTQYF	TGTGCCAGCAGCTTAGCCCACACAGATACGCAGTATTTT
TRBV7-9	.	TRBJ1-2	CASSRWEGNYGYTF	TGTGCCAGCAGCCGGTGGGAGGGAAACTATGGCTACACCTTC
TRBV24-1	.	TRBJ1-3	CATSDTGTSGNTIYF	TGTGCCACCAGTGACACCGGGACATCAGGAAACACCATATATTTT
TRBV18	.	TRBJ2-1	CASSPEYNEQFF	TGTGCCAGCTCCCCAGAGTACAATGAGCAGTTCTTC
TRBV5-6	.	TRBJ1-6	CASSLLGSGNSPLHF	TGTGCCAGCAGCTTGTTGGGGTCGGGGAATTCACCCCTCCACTTT
TRBV7-8	.	TRBJ2-5	CASSLRLEEETQYF	TGTGCCAGCAGCTTAAGACTAGAAGAAGAGACCCAGTACTTC
TRBV4-2	.	TRBJ1-3	CASSFPGQTSGNTIYF	TGTGCCAGCAGCTTCCCTGGACAGACCTCTGGAAACACCATATATTTT